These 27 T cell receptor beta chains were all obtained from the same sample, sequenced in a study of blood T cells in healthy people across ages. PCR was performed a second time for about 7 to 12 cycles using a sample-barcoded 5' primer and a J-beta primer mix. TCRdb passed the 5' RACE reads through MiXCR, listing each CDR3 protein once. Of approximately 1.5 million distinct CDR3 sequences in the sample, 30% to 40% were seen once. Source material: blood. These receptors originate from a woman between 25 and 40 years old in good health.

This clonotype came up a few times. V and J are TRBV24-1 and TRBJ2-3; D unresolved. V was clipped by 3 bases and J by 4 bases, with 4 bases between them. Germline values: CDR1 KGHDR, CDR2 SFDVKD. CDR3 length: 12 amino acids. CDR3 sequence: CATSDESDTQYF. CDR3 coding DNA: TGTGCCACCAGTGATGAATCAGATACGCAGTATTTT.

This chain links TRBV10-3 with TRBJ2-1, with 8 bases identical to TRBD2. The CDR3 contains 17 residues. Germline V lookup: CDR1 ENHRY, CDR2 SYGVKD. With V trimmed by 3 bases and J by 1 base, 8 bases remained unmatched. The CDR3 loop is CAISEYGVAGSYNEQFF. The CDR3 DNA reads TGTGCCATCAGTGAATACGGTGTAGCGGGGTCCTACAATGAGCAGTTCTTC.

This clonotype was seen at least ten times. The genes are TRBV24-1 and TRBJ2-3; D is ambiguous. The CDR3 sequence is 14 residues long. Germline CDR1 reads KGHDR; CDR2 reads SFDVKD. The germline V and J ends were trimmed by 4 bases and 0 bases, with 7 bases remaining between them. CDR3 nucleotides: TGTGCCACCAGTGACGCGGACAGCACAGATACGCAGTATTTT. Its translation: CATSDADSTDTQYF.

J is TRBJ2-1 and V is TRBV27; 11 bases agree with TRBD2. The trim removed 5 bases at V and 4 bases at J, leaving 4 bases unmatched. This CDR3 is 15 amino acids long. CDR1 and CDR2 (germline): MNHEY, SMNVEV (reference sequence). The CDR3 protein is CASSRLAGLYNEQFF. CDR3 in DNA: TGTGCCAGCAGTCGACTAGCGGGATTATACAATGAGCAGTTCTTC.

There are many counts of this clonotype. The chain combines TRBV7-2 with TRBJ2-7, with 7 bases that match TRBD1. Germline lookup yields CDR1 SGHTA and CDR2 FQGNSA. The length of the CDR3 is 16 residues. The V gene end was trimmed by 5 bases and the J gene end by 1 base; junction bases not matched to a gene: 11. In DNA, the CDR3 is TGTGCCAGCAGCACCCAATTGACAGGGTCGTCCTACGAGCAGTACTTC. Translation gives CASSTQLTGSSYEQYF.

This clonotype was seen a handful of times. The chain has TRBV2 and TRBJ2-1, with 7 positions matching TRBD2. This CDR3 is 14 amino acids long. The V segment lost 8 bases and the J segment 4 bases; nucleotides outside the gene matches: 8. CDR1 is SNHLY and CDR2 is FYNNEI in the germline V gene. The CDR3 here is CASGGGPIYNEQFF. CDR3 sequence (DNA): TGTGCCAGCGGGGGGGGACCAATATACAATGAGCAGTTCTTC.

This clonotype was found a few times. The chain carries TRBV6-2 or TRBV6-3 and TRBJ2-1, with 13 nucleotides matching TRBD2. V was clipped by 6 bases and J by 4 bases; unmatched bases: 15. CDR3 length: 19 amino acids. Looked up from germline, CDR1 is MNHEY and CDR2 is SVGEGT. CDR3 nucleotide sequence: TGTGCCAGCAGCTGGGGGGGGACTAGCGGGGTGCCAGGGTACAATGAGCAGTTCTTC. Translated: CASSWGGTSGVPGYNEQFF.

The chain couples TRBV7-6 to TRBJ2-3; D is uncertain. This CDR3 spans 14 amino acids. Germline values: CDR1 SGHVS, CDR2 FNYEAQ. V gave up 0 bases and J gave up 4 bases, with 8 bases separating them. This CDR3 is CASSLASGPDTQYF. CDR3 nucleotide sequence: TGTGCCAGCAGCTTAGCTTCTGGTCCAGATACGCAGTATTTT. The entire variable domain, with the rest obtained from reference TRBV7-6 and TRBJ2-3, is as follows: GAGVSQSPRYKVTKRGQDVALRCDPISGHVSLYWYRQALGQGPEFLTYFNYEAQQDKSGLPNDRFSAERPEGSISTLTIQRTEQRDSAMYRCASSLASGPDTQYFGPGTRLTVL.

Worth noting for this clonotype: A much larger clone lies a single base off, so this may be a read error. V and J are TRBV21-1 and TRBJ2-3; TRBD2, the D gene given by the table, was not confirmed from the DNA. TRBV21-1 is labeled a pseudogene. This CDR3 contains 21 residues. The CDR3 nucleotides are TGTGCCAGCAGCAGAAGTCGGTGGCGCCGTGCGTGTCTAGCGGGAACAGATACGCAGTATTTT. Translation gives CASSRSRWRRACLAGTDTQYF.

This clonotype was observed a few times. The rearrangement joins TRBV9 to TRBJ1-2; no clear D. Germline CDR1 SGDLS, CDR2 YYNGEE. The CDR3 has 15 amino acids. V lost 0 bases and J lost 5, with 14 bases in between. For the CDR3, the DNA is TGTGCCAGCAGCGTAGCTTCGGACCCTAGGTATGGCTACACCTTC. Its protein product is CASSVASDPRYGYTF.

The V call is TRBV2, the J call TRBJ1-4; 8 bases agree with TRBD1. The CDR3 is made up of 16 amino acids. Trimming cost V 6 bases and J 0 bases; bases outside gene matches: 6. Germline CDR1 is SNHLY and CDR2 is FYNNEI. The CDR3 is CASRTGGLSTNEKLFF. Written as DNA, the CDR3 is TGTGCCAGCAGAACAGGGGGTCTTTCAACTAATGAAAAACTGTTTTTT.

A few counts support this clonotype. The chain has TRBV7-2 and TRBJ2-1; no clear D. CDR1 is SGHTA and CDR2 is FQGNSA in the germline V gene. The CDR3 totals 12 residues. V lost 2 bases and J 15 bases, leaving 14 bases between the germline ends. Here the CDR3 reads CASSLLTAPGFF. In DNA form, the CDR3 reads TGTGCCAGCAGCTTACTTACAGCTCCCGGGTTCTTC. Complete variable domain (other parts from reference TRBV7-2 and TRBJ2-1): GAGVSQSPSNKVTEKGKDVELRCDPISGHTALYWYRQSLGQGLEFLIYFQGNSAPDKSGLPSDRFSAERTGGSVSTLTIQRTQQEDSAVYLCASSLLTAPGFFGPGTRLTVL.

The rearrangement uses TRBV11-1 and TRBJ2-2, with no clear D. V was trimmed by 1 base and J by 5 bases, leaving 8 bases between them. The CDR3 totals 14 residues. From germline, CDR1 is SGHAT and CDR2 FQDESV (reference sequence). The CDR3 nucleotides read TGTGCCAGCAGCTTAGACCTTCCGACCGGGGAGCTGTTTTTT. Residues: CASSLDLPTGELFF.

The CDR3 region is CASSLDPAGGANEQFF. CDR3 nucleotides: TGCGCCAGCAGCTTGGACCCAGCGGGAGGGGCAAATGAGCAGTTCTTC. The V gene is TRBV5-1, the J gene TRBJ2-1; 10 bases map to TRBD2. This CDR3 contains 16 residues. The J segment lost 7 bases and the V segment lost 0 bases, leaving 7 bases of the junction unmatched. The V gene's germline CDR1 is SGHRS and CDR2 YFSETQ.

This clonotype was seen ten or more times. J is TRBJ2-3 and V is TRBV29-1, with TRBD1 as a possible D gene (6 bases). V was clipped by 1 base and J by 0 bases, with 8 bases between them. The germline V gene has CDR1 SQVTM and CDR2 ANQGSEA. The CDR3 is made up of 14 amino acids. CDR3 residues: CSVEGDTSTDTQYF. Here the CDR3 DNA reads TGCAGCGTTGAAGGGGACACTAGCACAGATACGCAGTATTTT.

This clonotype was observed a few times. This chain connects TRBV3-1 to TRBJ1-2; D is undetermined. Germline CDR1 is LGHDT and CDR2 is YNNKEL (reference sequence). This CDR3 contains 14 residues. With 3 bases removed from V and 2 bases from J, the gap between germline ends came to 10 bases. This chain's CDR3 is CASSHYPDNYGYTF. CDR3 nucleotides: TGTGCCAGCAGCCACTATCCCGACAACTATGGCTACACCTTC.

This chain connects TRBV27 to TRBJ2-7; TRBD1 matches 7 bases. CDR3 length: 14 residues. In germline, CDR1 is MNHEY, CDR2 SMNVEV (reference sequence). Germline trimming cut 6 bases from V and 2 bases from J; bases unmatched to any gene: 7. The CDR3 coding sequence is TGTGCCAGCAGAACAGGGGTTTCCGCCTACGAGCAGTACTTC. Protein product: CASRTGVSAYEQYF.

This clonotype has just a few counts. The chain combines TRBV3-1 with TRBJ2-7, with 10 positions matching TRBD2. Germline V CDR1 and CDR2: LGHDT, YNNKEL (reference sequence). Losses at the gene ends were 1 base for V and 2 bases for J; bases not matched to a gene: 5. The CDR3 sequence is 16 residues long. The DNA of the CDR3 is TGTGCCAGCAGCCAAGGAGGGCTAGCGGGAGCCTACGAGCAGTACTTC. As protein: CASSQGGLAGAYEQYF.

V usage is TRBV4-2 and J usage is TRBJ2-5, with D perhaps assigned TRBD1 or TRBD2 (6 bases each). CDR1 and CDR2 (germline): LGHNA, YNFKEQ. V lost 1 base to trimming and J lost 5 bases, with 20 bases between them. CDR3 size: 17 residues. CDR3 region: CASSQAAVYGGGETQYF. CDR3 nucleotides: TGTGCCAGCAGCCAAGCCGCCGTTTACGGGGGCGGGGAGACCCAGTACTTC.

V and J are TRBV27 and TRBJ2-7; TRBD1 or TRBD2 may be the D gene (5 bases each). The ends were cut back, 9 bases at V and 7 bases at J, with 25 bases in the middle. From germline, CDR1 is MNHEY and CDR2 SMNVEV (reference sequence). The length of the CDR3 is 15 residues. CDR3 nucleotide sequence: TGTGCCAGTGGCCCCTTAGGGACGAGAGGGTGGGAGCAGTACTTC. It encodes CASGPLGTRGWEQYF.

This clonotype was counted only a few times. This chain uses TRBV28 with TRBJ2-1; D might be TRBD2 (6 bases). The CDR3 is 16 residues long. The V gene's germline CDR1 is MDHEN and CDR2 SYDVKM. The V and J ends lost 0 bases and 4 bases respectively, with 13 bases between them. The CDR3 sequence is CASSLWEGEAYNEQFF. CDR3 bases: TGTGCCAGCAGTTTATGGGAGGGAGAGGCATACAATGAGCAGTTCTTC.

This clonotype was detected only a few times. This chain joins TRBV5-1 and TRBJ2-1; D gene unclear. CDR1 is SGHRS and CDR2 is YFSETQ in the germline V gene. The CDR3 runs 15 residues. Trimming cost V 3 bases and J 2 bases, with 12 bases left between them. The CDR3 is CASSSATGPYNEQFF. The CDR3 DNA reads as TGCGCCAGCAGCTCGGCGACGGGTCCCTACAATGAGCAGTTCTTC.

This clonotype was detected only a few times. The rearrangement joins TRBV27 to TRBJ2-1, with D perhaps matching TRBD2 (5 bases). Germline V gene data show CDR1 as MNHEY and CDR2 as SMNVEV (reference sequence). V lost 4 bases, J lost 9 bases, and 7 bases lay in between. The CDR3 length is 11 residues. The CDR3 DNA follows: TGTGCCAGCAGTTATCTAGCTGAGCAGTTCTTC. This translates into CASSYLAEQFF.

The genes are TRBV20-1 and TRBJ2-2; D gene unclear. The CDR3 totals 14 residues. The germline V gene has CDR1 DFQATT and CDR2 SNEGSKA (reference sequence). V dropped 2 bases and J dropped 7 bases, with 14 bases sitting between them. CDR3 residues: CSARPSLSLGELFF. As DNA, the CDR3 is TGCAGTGCTAGACCCTCTTTATCCCTCGGGGAGCTGTTTTTT.

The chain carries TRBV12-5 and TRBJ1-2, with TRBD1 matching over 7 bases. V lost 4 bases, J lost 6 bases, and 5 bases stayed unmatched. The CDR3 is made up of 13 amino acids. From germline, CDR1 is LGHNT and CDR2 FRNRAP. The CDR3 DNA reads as TGTGCTAGTGGTTCGAACAGGGGAGATGGCTACACCTTC. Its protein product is CASGSNRGDGYTF. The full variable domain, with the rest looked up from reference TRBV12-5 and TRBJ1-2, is DARVTQTPRHKVTEMGQEVTMRCQPILGHNTVFWYRQTMMQGLELLAYFRNRAPLDDSGMPKDRFSAEMPDATLATLKIQPSEPRDSAVYFCASGSNRGDGYTFGSGTRLTVV.

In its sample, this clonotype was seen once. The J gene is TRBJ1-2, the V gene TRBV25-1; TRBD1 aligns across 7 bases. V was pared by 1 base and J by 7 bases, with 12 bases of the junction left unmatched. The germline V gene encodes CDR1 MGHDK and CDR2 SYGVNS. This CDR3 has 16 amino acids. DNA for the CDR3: TGTGCCAGCAGTGAATCCCCGTCTGAGGGGGCGGGTGGCTACACCTTC. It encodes CASSESPSEGAGGYTF.

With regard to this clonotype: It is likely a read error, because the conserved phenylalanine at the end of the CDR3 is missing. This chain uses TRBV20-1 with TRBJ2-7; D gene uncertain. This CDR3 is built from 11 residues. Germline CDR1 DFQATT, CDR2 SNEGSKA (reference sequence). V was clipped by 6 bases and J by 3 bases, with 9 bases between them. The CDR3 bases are TGCAGTGCCTGGTTAGACTACGAGCAGTACCTC. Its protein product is CSAWLDYEQYL.